This T cell receptor beta chain was identified during a study of cytomegalovirus exposure and HLA in healthy donors. Study as a whole: From HLA-typed donors, an early data release held approximately 85 million unique TCRs.

General study points: In vitro work confirmed that three CMV-associated chains recognize CMV antigens.

Germline CDR1 and CDR2: MDHEN and SYDVKM. The CDR3 has 16 amino acids. V lost 1 base to trimming and J lost 0 bases, with 10 bases between them. With 60 Vbeta and 13 Jbeta primers, the PCR was carried out. Clones were read by immunoSEQ multiplex PCR, and TCRdb kept only the in-frame ones, dropping some. The profile shows about 160,000 clones, 70% to 90% of them singletons. About this clone itself: The antigen is undetermined.

This clonotype was sampled from a woman in her twenties or thirties in good health and CMV-seronegative. The chain couples TRBV28 to TRBJ1-5; the D gene is possibly TRBD1 (5 bases). Specimen: PBMCs. CDR3 sequence: CASSLSRQYSNQPQHF. In nucleotides, the CDR3 is TGTGCCAGCAGTTTATCGAGACAGTATAGCAATCAGCCCCAGCATTTT.